This T cell receptor (beta chain) was recovered during a study of CD8+ T cells in alopecia areata. In the study overall: Those patients who were treated received oral tofacitinib, which was given at 5 to 10 mg twice daily for moderate-to-severe alopecia areata. Tofacitinib exposure lasted 6 to 18 months, followed by 6 months off drug.

RNA extraction was followed by reverse transcription into cDNA, which acted as the sequencing template. TCRdb keeps only in-frame clones here, not all; method: immunoSEQ multiplex PCR. The profile covers some 100,000 clones, with around two fifths appearing a single time and approximately 2.8% taken by the ten largest. The study team obtained lesional scalp punch biopsies and peripheral blood from alopecia areata patients. PBMCs were stained for CD3, CD4 and CD8, and CD4+ and CD8+ T cells were sorted. In its sample, this clone was seen a few times. Per germline, CDR1 GTSNPN and CDR2 SVGIG (reference sequence). This CDR3 is built from 13 residues.

This clonotype was sampled from a human donor with alopecia areata. V and J are TRBV30 and TRBJ1-2, with 7 bases identical to TRBD1. Sequencing input: CD4+ T cells sorted from blood. CDR3 in amino acids: CAHKEKGADGYTF. CDR3 coding DNA: TGTGCGCATAAGGAAAAGGGGGCCGACGGCTACACCTTC.